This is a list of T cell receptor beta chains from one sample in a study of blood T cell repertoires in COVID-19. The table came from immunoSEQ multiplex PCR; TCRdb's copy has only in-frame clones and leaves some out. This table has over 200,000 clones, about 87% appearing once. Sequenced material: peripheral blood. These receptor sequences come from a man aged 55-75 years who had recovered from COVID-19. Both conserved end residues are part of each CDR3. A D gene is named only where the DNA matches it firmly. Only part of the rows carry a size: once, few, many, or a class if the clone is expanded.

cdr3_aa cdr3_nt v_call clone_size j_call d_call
CASSEVWTGGGTDTQYF TGTGCCAGCAGCGAAGTGTGGACAGGGGGCGGCACAGATACGCAGTATTTT TRBV13 . TRBJ2-3 TRBD1
CASNPLVESPLHF TGTGCCAGCAACCCCCTGGTTGAGTCACCCCTCCACTTT TRBV6-5 . TRBJ1-6 .
CASSPLGGLGTEAFF TGTGCCAGCAGCCCCCTGGGAGGGTTGGGTACTGAAGCTTTCTTT TRBV7-3 . TRBJ1-1 .
CASSFQQGTGELFF TGCGCCAGCAGCTTTCAACAGGGCACCGGGGAGCTGTTTTTT TRBV5-1 . TRBJ2-2 .
CASSLQNTYEQYF TGTGCCAGCAGCTTACAGAATACCTACGAGCAGTACTTC TRBV7-9 once TRBJ2-7 .
CASSPDREQPQHF TGTGCCAGCTCACCGGACAGGGAGCAGCCCCAGCATTTT TRBV18 . TRBJ1-5 TRBD1
CASSKSGQIYNSPLHF TGTGCCAGCAGCAAAAGCGGACAGATCTATAATTCACCCCTCCACTTT TRBV21-1 . TRBJ1-6 .
CASSLIPGKAWGYEQYF TGTGCCAGCAGCTTAATTCCAGGGAAGGCCTGGGGCTACGAGCAGTACTTC TRBV7-9 . TRBJ2-7 .
CASRSGTGVFTEAFF TGCGCCAGCCGATCCGGGACAGGGGTTTTCACTGAAGCTTTCTTT TRBV5-1 . TRBJ1-1 TRBD1
CASSSPTGGETQYF TGTGCCAGCAGCTCCCCGACTGGGGGCGAGACCCAGTACTTC TRBV11-3 . TRBJ2-5 .
CASSLGPSGGMETQYF TGCGCCAGCAGCTTGGGGCCTAGCGGGGGCATGGAGACCCAGTACTTC TRBV5-1 . TRBJ2-5 TRBD2
CASSLAGTDYVQYF TGTGCCAGCAGCTTAGCCGGGACGGACTACGTGCAGTACTTC TRBV7-9 once TRBJ2-7 .
CASSLENRVLNTEAFF TGTGCCAGCAGCTTAGAAAACAGGGTCCTGAACACTGAAGCTTTCTTT TRBV7-2 . TRBJ1-1 .
CASSPLEVNEQFF TGTGCCAGCTCACCCCTAGAGGTCAATGAGCAGTTCTTC TRBV18 . TRBJ2-1 .
CASRQDRGERETQYF TGTGCCAGCAGACAAGACAGGGGGGAAAGGGAGACCCAGTACTTC TRBV2 once TRBJ2-5 TRBD1
CASSIPTSGRVGNEQFF TGCGCCAGCAGCATACCGACTAGCGGGCGGGTCGGCAATGAGCAGTTCTTC TRBV4-1 . TRBJ2-1 TRBD2
CASSLADRRNTIYF TGTGCCAGCAGCTTAGCGGACAGGCGGAACACCATATATTTT TRBV7-2 . TRBJ1-3 TRBD1
CASSPPGGSTDTQYF TGTGCCAGCTCACCACCCGGAGGGAGCACAGATACGCAGTATTTT TRBV18 . TRBJ2-3 .
CASSPRNFQETQYF TGCGCCAGCAGCCCACGCAACTTTCAAGAGACCCAGTACTTC TRBV5-1 . TRBJ2-5 .
CASSREPTNEKLFF TGCGCCAGCAGTCGGGAACCAACTAATGAAAAACTGTTTTTT TRBV10-1 few TRBJ1-4 .
CASSSVPGANVLTF TGTGCCAGCAGTTCGGTACCTGGGGCCAACGTCCTGACTTTC TRBV5-8 once TRBJ2-6 .
CASSLQGATNEKLFF TGTGCCAGCAGTTTGCAGGGGGCAACTAATGAAAAACTGTTTTTT TRBV5-4 . TRBJ1-4 TRBD1
CATSRDRGGQGVRNSPLHF TGTGCCACCAGCAGAGATCGCGGGGGACAGGGGGTTCGTAATTCACCCCTCCACTTT TRBV15 . TRBJ1-6 TRBD1
CASSTTGSRETQYF TGTGCCAGCAGTACCACGGGGTCCCGGGAGACCCAGTACTTC TRBV2 . TRBJ2-5 .
CASSLRDNLYEQYF TGCGCCAGCAGCTTGAGGGACAACCTCTACGAGCAGTACTTC TRBV5-1 . TRBJ2-7 .
CASSLEAGGAMYSPLHF TGCGCCAGCAGCTTGGAGGCAGGGGGCGCGATGTATTCACCCCTCCACTTT TRBV5-1 . TRBJ1-6 TRBD1
CASSWGSGQNIQYF TGCGCCAGCAGCTGGGGTAGCGGTCAAAACATTCAGTACTTC TRBV5-1 . TRBJ2-4 .
CASSLETGANYGYTF TGCGCCAGCAGCTTGGAGACAGGGGCAAACTATGGCTACACCTTC TRBV5-1 . TRBJ1-2 TRBD1
CASSRATGLDGYTF TGCGCCAGCAGCCGAGCGACAGGGTTAGATGGCTACACCTTC TRBV5-1 . TRBJ1-2 TRBD1
CSVEGVRGNYGYTF TGCAGCGTTGAAGGGGTCAGGGGCAACTATGGCTACACCTTC TRBV29-1 . TRBJ1-2 .
CASSIEFGTAGANVLTF TGTGCCAGTAGTATAGAGTTTGGGACAGCTGGGGCCAACGTCCTGACTTTC TRBV19 . TRBJ2-6 TRBD1
CASSSPTGADGYTF TGCGCCAGCAGCTCTCCCACAGGGGCTGATGGCTACACCTTC TRBV5-1 . TRBJ1-2 TRBD1
CASSPQLGMDSYEQYF TGTGCCAGTAGTCCCCAACTAGGGATGGACTCCTACGAGCAGTACTTC TRBV19 . TRBJ2-7 .
CASSPLGDTQYF TGTGCCAGCAGTCCCCTCGGGGATACGCAGTATTTT TRBV27 . TRBJ2-3 .
CASSQDLRVAQLAYEQYF TGCGCCAGCAGCCAAGATTTGAGGGTTGCCCAATTGGCCTACGAGCAGTACTTC TRBV4-1 once TRBJ2-7 .